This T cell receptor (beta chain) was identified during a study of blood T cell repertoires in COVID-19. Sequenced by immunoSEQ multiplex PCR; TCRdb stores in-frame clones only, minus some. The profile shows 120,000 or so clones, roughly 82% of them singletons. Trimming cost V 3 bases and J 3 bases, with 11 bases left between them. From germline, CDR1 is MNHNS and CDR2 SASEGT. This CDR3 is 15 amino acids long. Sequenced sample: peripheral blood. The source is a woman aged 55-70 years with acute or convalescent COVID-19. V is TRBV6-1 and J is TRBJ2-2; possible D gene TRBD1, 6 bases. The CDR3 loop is CASSEQSGDTGELFF. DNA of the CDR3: TGTGCCAGCAGTGAGCAATCAGGGGACACCGGGGAGCTGTTTTTT.